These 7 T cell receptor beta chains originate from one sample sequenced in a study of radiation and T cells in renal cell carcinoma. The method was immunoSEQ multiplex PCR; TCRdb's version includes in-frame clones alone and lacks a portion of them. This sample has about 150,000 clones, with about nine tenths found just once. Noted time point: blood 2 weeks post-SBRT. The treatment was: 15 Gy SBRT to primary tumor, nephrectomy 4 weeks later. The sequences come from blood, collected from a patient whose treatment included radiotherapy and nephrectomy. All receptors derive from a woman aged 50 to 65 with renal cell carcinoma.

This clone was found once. CDR3: CASSINGRQDRKFGELFF. CDR3 in DNA: TGTGCCAGTAGTATAAACGGGAGACAGGACCGCAAGTTCGGGGAGCTGTTTTTT. The chain links TRBV19 to TRBJ2-2; D assignment may be TRBD1 or TRBD2 (6 bases each). Germline V CDR1 and CDR2: LNHDA, SQIVND (reference sequence). The CDR3 extends over 18 amino acids. Trimming removed 2 bases from V and 7 bases from J, with 23 bases in between.

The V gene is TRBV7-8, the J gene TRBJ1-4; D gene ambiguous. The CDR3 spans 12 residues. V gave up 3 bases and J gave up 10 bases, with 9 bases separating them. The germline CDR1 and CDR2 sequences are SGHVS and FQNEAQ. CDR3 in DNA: TGTGCCAGCAGCTTTGGGTGGGGAAAACTGTTTTTT. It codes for CASSFGWGKLFF.

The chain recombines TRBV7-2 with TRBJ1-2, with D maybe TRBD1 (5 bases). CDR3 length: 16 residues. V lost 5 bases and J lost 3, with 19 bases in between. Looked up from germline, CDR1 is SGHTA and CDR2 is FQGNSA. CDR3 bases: TGTGCCAGCAGCCCACAACCAGGGAACAAGTACTATGGCTACACCTTC. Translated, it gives CASSPQPGNKYYGYTF.

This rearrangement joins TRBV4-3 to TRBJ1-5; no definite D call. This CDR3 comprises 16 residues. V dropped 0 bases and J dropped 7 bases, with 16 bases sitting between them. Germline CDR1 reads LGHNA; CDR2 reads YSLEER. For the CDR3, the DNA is TGCGCCAGCAGCCAAGATCCCGGGGTGAACGCCCAGCCCCAGCATTTT. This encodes CASSQDPGVNAQPQHF.

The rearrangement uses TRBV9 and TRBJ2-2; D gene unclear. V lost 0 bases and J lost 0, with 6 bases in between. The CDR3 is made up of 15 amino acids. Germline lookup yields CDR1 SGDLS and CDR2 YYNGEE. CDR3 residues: CASSVAQTNTGELFF. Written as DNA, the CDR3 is TGTGCCAGCAGCGTAGCACAGACGAACACCGGGGAGCTGTTTTTT.

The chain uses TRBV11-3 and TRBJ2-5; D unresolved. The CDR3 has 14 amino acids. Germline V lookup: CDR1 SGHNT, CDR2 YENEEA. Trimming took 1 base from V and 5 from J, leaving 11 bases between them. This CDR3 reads CASSLGRASETQYF. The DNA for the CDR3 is TGTGCCAGCAGCTTAGGAAGGGCGAGTGAGACCCAGTACTTC.

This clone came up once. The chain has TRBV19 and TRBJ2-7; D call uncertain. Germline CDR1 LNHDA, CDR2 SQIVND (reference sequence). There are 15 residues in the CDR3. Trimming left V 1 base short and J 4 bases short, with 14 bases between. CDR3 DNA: TGTGCCAGTAGTATAGCCGGCCACGATCCATACGAGCAGTACTTC. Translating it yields CASSIAGHDPYEQYF.